This T cell receptor (beta chain) was found in a study of blood T cell repertoires in COVID-19. Sequenced by immunoSEQ multiplex PCR; TCRdb stores in-frame clones only, minus some. This table holds 25,000 to 35,000 clones, approximately 71% found once. Sequenced input: peripheral blood. This sequence originates from a human donor in a cohort sampled during active COVID-19.

The CDR3 DNA reads TGTGCCAGCAGTTTGACAGGGCATGGCTACACCTTC. This translates into CASSLTGHGYTF. The gene calls are TRBV28 and TRBJ1-2, with 7 bases that match TRBD1. The CDR3 is made up of 12 amino acids. Germline trimming cut 3 bases from V and 6 bases from J; bases unmatched to any gene: 1. Germline-derived CDR1 and CDR2 are MDHEN and SYDVKM.